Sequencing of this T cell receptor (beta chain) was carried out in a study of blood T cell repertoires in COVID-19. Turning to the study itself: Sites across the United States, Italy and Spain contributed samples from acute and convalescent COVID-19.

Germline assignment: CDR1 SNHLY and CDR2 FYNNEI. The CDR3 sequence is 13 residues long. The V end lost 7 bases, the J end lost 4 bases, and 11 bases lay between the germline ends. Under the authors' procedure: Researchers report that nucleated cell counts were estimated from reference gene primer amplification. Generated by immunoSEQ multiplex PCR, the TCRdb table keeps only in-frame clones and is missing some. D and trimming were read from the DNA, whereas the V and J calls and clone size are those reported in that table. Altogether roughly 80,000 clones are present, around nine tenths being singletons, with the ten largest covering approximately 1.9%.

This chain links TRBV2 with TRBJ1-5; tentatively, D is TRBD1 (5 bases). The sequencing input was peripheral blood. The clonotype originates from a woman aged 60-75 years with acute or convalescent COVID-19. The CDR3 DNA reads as TGTGCCAGCACCAGACAGACTAATCAGCCCCAGCATTTT. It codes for CASTRQTNQPQHF.